This T cell receptor beta chain was recovered during a study of blood T cell repertoires in COVID-19. Study in general: Researchers got acute and convalescent COVID-19 samples from the United States, Italy and Spain. From T cells, B-cell-depleted T cells, or PBMCs came the material, which was cDNA or gDNA.

Profiling relied on immunoSEQ multiplex PCR, and the TCRdb table lists in-frame clones only, not all of them. The data show roughly 200,000 clones, 80% to 90% seen once. The CDR3 length is 14 residues. CDR1 is ENHRY, CDR2 SYGVKD, per germline. With 0 bases removed from V and 1 base from J, the gap between germline ends came to 3 bases. This chain connects TRBV10-3 to TRBJ2-2; no definite D call. The sequencing sample was made of peripheral blood. The TCR was taken from a woman in her 40s with COVID-19, enrolled during active disease. The CDR3 DNA reads as TGTGCCATCAGTGAGTCCCAGAACACCGGGGAGCTGTTTTTT. This codes for CAISESQNTGELFF.